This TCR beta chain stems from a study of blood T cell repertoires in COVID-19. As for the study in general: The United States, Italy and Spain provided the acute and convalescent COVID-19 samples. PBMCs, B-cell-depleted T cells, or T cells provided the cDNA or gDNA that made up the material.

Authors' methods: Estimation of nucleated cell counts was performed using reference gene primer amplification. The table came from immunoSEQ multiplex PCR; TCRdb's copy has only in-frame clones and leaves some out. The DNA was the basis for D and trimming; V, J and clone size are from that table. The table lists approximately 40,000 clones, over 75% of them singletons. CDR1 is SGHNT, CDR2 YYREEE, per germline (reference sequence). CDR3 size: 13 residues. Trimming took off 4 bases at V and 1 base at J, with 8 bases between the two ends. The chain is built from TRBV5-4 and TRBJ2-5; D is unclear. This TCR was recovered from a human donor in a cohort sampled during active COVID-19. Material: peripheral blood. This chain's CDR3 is CASSKSSQETQYF. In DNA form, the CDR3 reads TGTGCCAGCAGCAAGAGTTCCCAAGAGACCCAGTACTTC.